The present T cell receptor (beta chain) was sequenced within a study of T cells in Graves' hyperthyroidism and ophthalmopathy. General study results and limits: A median 6.5 months before onset, the model predicted ophthalmopathy.

RNA transcripts yielded amplified TCR beta CDR3 regions. The primer set for the first-round RT-PCR of the TCR CDR3 was HTBI. Using its own MiXCR run on the multiplex PCR reads, TCRdb lists one record per CDR3 protein. The sample yields over 500,000 distinct CDR3 sequences, 40% to 55% seen once. In the case of this clonotype: What it binds is not known.

Germline V gene sequence: CDR1 SGHTA, CDR2 FQGNSA. This CDR3 spans 13 amino acids. Between the trimmed V and J ends, which lost 5 bases and 5 bases, there was a span of 12 bases. The chain couples TRBV7-2 to TRBJ2-5, with D possibly matching TRBD2 (6 bases). The sequenced sample was peripheral blood or thyroid tissue (not recorded which). The clonotype originates from an adult woman with Graves' disease, either hyperthyroidism or ophthalmopathy (not recorded which). The CDR3 loop reads CASSDWGEETQYF. CDR3 sequence (DNA): TGTGCCAGCAGCGACTGGGGGGAGGAGACCCAGTACTTC.